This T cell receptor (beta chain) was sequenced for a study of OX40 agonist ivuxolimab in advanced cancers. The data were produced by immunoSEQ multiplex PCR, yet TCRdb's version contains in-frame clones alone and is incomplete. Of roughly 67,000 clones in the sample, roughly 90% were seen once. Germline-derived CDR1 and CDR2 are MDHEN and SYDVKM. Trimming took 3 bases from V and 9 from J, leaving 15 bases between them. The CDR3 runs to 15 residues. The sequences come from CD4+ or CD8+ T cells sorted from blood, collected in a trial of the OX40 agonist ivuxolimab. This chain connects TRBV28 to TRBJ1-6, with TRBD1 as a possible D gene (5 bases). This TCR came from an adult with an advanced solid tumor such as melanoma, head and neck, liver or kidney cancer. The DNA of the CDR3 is TGTGCCAGCAGTTTCGCCGGAGTCCAGGGTTCACCCCTCCACTTT. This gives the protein CASSFAGVQGSPLHF. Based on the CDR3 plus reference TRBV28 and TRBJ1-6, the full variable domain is DVKVTQSSRYLVKRTGEKVFLECVQDMDHENMFWYRQDPGLGLRLIYFSYDVKMKEKGDIPEGYSVSREKKERFSLILESASTNQTSMYLCASSFAGVQGSPLHFGNGTRLTVT.